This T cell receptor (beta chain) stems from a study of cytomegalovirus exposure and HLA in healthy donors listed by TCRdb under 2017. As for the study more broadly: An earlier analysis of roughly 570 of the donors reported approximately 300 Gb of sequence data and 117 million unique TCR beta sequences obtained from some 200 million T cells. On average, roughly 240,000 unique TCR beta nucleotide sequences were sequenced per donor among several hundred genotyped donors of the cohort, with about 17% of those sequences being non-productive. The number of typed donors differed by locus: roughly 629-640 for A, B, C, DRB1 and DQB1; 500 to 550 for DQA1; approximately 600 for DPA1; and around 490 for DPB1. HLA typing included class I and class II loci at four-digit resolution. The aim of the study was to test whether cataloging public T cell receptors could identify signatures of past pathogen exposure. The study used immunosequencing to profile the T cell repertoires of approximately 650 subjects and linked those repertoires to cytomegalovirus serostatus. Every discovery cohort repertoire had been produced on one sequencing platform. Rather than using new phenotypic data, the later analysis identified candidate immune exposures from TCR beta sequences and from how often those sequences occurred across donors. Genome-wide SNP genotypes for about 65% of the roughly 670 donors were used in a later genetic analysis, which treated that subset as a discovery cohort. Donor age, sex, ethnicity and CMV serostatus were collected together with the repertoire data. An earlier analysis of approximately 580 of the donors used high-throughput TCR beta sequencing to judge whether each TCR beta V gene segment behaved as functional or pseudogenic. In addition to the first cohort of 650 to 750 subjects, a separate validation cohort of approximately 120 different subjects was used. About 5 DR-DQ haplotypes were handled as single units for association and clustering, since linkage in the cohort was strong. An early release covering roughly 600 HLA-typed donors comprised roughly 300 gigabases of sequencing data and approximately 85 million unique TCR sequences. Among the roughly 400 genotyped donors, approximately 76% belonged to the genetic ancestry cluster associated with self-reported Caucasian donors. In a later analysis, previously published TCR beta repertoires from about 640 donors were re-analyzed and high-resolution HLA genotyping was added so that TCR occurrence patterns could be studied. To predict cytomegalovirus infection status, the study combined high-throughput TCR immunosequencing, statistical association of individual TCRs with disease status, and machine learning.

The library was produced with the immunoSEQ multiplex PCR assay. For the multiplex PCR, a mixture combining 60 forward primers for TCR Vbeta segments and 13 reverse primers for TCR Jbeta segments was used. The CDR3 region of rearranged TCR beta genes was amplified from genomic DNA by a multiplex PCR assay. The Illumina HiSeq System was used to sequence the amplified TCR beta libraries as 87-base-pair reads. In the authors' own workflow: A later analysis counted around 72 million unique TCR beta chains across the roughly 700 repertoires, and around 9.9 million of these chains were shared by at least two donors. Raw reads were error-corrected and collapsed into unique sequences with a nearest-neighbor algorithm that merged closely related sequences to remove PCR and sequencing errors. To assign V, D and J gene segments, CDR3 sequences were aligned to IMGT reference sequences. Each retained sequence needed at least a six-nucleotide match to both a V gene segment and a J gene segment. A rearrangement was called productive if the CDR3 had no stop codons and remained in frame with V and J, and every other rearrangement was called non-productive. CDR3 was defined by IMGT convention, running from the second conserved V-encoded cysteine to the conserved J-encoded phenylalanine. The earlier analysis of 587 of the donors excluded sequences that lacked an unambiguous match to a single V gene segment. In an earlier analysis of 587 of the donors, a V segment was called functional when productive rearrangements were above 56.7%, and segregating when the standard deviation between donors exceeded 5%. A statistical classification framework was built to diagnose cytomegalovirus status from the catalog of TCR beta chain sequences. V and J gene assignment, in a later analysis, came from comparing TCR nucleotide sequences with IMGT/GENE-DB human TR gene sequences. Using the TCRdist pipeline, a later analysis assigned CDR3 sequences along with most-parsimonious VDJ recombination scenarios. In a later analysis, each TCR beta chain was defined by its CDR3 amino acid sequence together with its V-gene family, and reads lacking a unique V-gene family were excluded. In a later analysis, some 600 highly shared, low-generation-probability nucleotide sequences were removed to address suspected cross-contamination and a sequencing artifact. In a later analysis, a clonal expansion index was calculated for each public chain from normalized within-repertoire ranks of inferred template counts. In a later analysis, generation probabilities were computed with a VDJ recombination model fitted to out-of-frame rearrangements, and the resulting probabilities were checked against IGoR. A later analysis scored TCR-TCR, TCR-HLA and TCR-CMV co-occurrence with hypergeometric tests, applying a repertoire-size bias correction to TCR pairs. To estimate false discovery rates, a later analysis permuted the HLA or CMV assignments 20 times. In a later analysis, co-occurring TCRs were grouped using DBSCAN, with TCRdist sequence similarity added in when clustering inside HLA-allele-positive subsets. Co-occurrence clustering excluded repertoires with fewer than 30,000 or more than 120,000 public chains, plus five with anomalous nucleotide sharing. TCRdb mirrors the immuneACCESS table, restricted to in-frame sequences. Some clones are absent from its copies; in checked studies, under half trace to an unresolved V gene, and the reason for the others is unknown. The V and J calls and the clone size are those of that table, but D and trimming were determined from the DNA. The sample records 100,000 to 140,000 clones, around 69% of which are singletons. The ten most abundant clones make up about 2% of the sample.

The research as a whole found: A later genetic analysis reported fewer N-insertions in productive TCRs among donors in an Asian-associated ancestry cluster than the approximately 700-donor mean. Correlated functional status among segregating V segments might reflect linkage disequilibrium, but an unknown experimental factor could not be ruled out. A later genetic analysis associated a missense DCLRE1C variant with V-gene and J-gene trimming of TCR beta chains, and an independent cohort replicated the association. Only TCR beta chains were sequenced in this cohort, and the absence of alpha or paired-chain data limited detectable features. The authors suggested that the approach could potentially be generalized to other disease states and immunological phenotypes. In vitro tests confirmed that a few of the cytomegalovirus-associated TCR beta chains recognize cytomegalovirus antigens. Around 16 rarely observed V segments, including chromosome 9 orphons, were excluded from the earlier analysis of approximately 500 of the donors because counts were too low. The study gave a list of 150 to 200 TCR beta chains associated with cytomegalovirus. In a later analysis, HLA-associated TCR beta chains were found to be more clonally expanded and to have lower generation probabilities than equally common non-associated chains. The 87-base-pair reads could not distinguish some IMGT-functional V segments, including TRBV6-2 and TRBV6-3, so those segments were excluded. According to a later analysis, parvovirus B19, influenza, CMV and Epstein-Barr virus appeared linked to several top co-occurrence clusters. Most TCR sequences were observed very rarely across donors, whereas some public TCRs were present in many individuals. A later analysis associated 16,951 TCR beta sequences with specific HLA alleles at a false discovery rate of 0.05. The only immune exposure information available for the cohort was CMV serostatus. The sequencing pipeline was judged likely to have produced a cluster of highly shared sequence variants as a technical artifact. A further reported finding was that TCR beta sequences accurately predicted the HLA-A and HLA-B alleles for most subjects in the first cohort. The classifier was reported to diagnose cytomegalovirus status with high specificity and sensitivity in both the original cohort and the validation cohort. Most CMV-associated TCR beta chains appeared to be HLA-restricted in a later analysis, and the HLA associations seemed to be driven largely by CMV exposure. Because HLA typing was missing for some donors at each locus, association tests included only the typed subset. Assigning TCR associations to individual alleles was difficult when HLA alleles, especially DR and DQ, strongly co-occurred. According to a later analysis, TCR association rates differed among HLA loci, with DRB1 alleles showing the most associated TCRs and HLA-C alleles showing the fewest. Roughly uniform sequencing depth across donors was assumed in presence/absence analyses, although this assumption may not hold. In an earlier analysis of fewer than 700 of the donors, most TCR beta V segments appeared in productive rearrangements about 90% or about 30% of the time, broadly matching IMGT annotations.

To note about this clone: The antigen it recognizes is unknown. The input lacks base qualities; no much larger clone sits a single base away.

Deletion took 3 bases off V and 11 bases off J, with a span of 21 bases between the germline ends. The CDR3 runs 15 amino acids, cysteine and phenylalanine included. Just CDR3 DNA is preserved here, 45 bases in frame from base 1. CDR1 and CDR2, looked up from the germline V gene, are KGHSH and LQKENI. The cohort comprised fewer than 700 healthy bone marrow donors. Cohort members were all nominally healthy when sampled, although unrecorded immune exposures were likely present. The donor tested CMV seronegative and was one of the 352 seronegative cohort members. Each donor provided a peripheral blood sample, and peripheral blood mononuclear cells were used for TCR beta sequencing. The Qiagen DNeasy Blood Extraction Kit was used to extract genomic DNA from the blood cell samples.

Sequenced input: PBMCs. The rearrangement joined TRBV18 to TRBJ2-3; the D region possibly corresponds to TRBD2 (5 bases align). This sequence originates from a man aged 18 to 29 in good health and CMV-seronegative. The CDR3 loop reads CASSPVHGVSRKQYF. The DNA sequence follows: TGTGCCAGCTCACCGGTACACGGGGTCTCTCGGAAGCAGTATTTT.